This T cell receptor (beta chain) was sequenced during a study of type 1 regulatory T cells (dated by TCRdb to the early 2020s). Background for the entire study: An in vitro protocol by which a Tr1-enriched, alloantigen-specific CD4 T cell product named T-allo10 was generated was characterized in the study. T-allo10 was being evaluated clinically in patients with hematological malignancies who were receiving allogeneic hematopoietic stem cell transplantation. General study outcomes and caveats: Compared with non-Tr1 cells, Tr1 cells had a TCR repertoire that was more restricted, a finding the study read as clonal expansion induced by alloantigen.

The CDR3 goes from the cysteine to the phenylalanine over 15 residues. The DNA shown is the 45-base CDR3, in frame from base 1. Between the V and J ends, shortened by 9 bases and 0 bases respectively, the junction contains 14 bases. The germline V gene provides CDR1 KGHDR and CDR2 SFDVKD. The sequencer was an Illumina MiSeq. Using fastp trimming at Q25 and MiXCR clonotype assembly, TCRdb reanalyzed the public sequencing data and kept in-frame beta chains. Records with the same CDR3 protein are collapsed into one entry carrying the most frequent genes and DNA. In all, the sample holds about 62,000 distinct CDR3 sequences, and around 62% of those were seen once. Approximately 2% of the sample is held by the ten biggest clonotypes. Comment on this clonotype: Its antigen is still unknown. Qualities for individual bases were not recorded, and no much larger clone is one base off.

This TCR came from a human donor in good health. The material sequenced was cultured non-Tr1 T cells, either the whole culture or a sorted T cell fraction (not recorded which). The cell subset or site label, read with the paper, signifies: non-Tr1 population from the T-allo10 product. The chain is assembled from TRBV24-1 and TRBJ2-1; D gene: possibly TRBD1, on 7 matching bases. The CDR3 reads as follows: CATGSQGGSYNEQFF. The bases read TGTGCCACCGGAAGTCAGGGGGGCTCCTACAATGAGCAGTTCTTC.